This T cell receptor beta chain was documented in a study of blood T cell repertoires in COVID-19. About the research overall: Acute and convalescent COVID-19 samples came from the United States, Italy and Spain. T cells, B-cell-depleted T cells, or PBMCs supplied cDNA or gDNA.

As originally analysed: Reference gene primer amplification in the assay estimated nucleated cell counts. Method: immunoSEQ multiplex PCR; TCRdb's copy keeps in-frame clones and lacks some. V and J calls and clone size are as listed in that table; D and trimming were resolved from the DNA. The repertoire includes 300,000 or so clones, around 88% of them detected once, and roughly 1.3% sits in the top ten. Only a few counts were recorded for this clone. This TCR was sampled from a woman in her 50s with acute or convalescent COVID-19. Sequencing was carried out using peripheral blood.

This CDR3 is CATSRVTGGHSPLHF. CDR3 in DNA: TGTGCCACCAGCAGAGTCACAGGGGGGCATTCACCCCTCCACTTT. J is TRBJ1-6 and V is TRBV15; 8 bases line up with TRBD1. Germline V gene sequence: CDR1 LNHNV, CDR2 YYDKDF (reference sequence). The CDR3 is 15 residues long. The V and J ends lost 1 base and 8 bases, in that order; junction bases with no gene match: 4.